This T cell receptor beta chain was identified during a study of memory CD4+ T cells and cytomegalovirus serostatus. Per the germline V gene, CDR1 is ENHRY and CDR2 is SYGVKD. Germline trimming cut 5 bases from V and 4 bases from J; bases unmatched to any gene: 2. The CDR3 extends over 13 amino acids. Single viable CD3+CD4+CD8-CD45RO+ cells were sorted as the memory CD4+ T cells. Sequencing used immunoSEQ multiplex PCR; TCRdb keeps in-frame clones, though not all of them. Here the sample spans 85,000 to 100,000 clones, 75% to 90% being singletons. The sequence derives from an adult in good health and CMV-seropositive. The chain employs TRBV10-3 and TRBJ1-2; 9 bases line up with TRBD1. Sequencing was carried out using memory CD4+ T cells from blood. This CDR3 reads CAISTGGVYGYTF. As DNA, the CDR3 is TGTGCCATCAGTACAGGGGGCGTCTATGGCTACACCTTC.